The T cell receptor (beta chain) described here comes from a study of a mutant IDH1 vaccine in newly diagnosed glioma. Background on the study: Treated patients were roughly 62% male, approximately 40% female, mean age 40.4 years.

Profiling relied on immunoSEQ multiplex PCR, and the TCRdb table lists in-frame clones only, not all of them. This repertoire shows about 46,000 clones, 86% found once; its top ten account for 2.4%. Noted time point: baseline, week 1 (first vaccination visit). As to treatment: pre-vaccination baseline after standard-of-care therapy. Trimming at V came to 0 bases and at J to 1 base, leaving 3 bases not matched to a gene. This CDR3 comprises 16 residues. Per the germline V gene, CDR1 is SQVTM and CDR2 is ANQGSEA. The chain employs TRBV29-1 and TRBJ2-6; 7 bases are shared with TRBD1. This sequence originates from a man in his forties with glioma. The material sequenced was PBMCs, taken from a glioma patient treated with radiotherapy, temozolomide or both. In nucleotides, the CDR3 is TGCAGCGTTGAAGAGGGACAGCCATCTGGGGCCAACGTCCTGACTTTC. Protein: CSVEEGQPSGANVLTF.